This TCR beta chain appears in the sequencing data of a study of shared clonotypes between healthy human individuals. At the level of the study: The plates for each donor numbered three CD4 naive, three CD4 memory, two CD8 naive and one CD8 memory. Study-wide results and caveats: The study found lower generation probabilities in non-shared clonotypes than in those shared by all four donors. Roughly 5% of naive CD4 clonotypes were common to a handful of donors.

In the authors' workflow: Filtering differed for immunoSEQ, which gave only junction sequences without quality scores. The repertoire was sequenced with immunoSEQ multiplex PCR; TCRdb's copy has only in-frame clones and lacks some. V and J calls and clone size are as listed in that table; D and trimming were resolved from the DNA. The sample has a few million clones; 93% are singletons. This clone was counted a single time. What it binds is unknown. Germline values: CDR1 SGHVS, CDR2 FNYEAQ. Between the trimmed V and J ends, which lost 5 bases and 8 bases, there was a span of 18 bases. CDR3 length equals 14 residues. Only CD45RO-negative cells positively selected for CCR7 counted as naive CD8 cells, so terminally differentiated effector memory CD45RA+ cells were excluded.

The gene calls are TRBV7-6 and TRBJ1-2; perhaps TRBD1 as D (6 bases). The sequence was obtained from a man aged 18 to 30 in good health. Some clones in this sample may be carry-over from other donors' samples. The sequenced sample consisted of naive CD8+ T cells from PBMCs. This CDR3 is CASSPPQGTGGYTF. Here the CDR3 DNA reads TGTGCCAGCAGCCCACCACAGGGAACAGGGGGCTACACCTTC.